This entry is about one T cell receptor beta chain. This CDR3 is 13 amino acids long. Germline V gene lookup returns CDR1 SGHTA and CDR2 FQGNSA. J lost 15 bases, V lost 1 base, and 8 bases had no gene match. The data originate from a study of blood T cell repertoires in COVID-19. Overall study context: From T cells, B-cell-depleted T cells, or PBMCs came the material, which was cDNA or gDNA.

Authors' methods: Estimated nucleated cell counts came from reference gene primer amplification. Using immunoSEQ multiplex PCR, the repertoire was profiled, and TCRdb retains in-frame clones only, with some absent. V and J calls and clone size are given by that table; D and trimming were obtained from the DNA. The table has some 220,000 clones, approximately 85% seen once. The chain couples TRBV7-2 to TRBJ2-1, with 8 bases lining up with TRBD1. The sequence was obtained from a woman between 65 and 79 years old with COVID-19, enrolled during active disease. The material sequenced was peripheral blood. CDR3 sequence: CASSLESRTGRFF. CDR3 nucleotides: TGTGCCAGCAGCTTAGAGTCAAGGACAGGGAGGTTCTTC.